The rows below give T cell receptor beta chains drawn from one sample of a study of blood T cell repertoires in COVID-19. Here immunoSEQ multiplex PCR was the method, and the copy in TCRdb shows in-frame clones only, minus some. The sample includes around 200,000 clones, nearly 90% of them seen just once. The specimen was peripheral blood. These TCRs come from a man between 45 and 60 years old with acute or convalescent COVID-19. Each CDR3 is given with its conserved first and last residue.

>TRBJ2-1|16|TRBV11-3
CASSEDRLPPYNEQFF
>TRBJ1-4|14|TRBV19
CASSWRQPNEKLFF
>TRBJ2-1|16|TRBV25-1
CASSGSSGILYNEQFF
>TRBJ2-3|16|TRBV19
CASSMRGPAAADTQYF
>TRBJ1-1|12|TRBV12-3/TRBV12-4
CASSWTDTEAFF
>TRBJ1-3|17|TRBV5-4
CASSSKQGAASGNTIYF
>TRBJ2-2|16|TRBV12-2
CASRLGGREGTGELFF
>TRBJ1-4|15|TRBV28
CASSSQDRFDEKLFF
>TRBJ2-6|19|TRBV2
CASTRHGTGSLSGANVLTF
>TRBJ1-5|13|TRBV24-1
CATSEGGNQPQHF
>TRBJ1-4|14|TRBV28
CASKSDRESEKLFF
>TRBJ1-4|16|TRBV4-3
CASSQDWGQGVEKLFF
>TRBJ1-5|15|TRBV15
CATSREGQGNQPQHF
>TRBJ2-7|12|TRBV18
CASSPTSYEQYF
>TRBJ2-7|14|TRBV7-9
CASSSPIGSYEQYF
>TRBJ1-5|16|TRBV19
CASSIRGQGANQPQHF
>TRBJ1-3|11|TRBV7-9
CASSLVDTIYF
>TRBJ2-7|14|TRBV7-9
CASSGRQENYEQYF
>TRBJ2-1|20|TRBV4-3
CASSQVDASGGLGPYNEQFF
>TRBJ2-2|16|TRBV7-3
CASSSLGRGLTGELFF
>TRBJ2-2|15|TRBV18
CASSPSGANTGELFF
>TRBJ2-3|15|TRBV10-3
CAISESRDSSDTQYF
>TRBJ2-1|17|TRBV28
CASSFSSDRDHGNEQFF
>TRBJ1-2|12|TRBV12-3/TRBV12-4
CASTRQDYGYTF
>TRBJ2-7|14|TRBV6-1
CASSDPGQTYEQYF
>TRBJ1-3|15|TRBV28
CASSSAEASGNTIYF
>TRBJ2-5|16|TRBV28
CASGFGLAALGETQYF
>TRBJ2-7|18|TRBV5-6
CASSPWKGRGQVIYEQYF
>TRBJ1-2|11|TRBV29-1
CSSYREGGYTF
>TRBJ2-1|15|TRBV5-4
CASSPGLAGGNEQFF
>TRBJ1-6|16|TRBV30
CAWSYGRGRYNSPLHF
>TRBJ2-7|15|TRBV3-1/TRBV3-2
CASSQNSLPLYEQYF
>TRBJ2-2|11|TRBV7-8
CASSPTGELFF
>TRBJ1-6|18|TRBV7-6
CASSLNRGPLDDNSPLHF
>TRBJ2-4|15|TRBV2
CASSQTGSAKNIQYF
>TRBJ2-1|19|TRBV19
CASSIDGRFRGRTGNEQFF
>TRBJ1-2|13|TRBV28
CASSLGEPYGYTF
>TRBJ2-7|13|TRBV27
CASSWGAGAEQYF
>TRBJ2-5|17|TRBV4-2
CASSPPSQRGREETQYF
>TRBJ2-3|16|TRBV5-6
CASSLRGQGAADTQYF
>TRBJ2-7|15|TRBV19
CASSPPGQWGQEQYF
>TRBJ1-4|15|TRBV2
CASSEGGTGVEKLFF
>TRBJ2-1|13|TRBV5-1
CASSLRTSAGEFF
>TRBJ2-1|16|TRBV11-2
CASSPRRASSYNEQFF
>TRBJ2-2|15|TRBV18
CASQVAGDDTGELFF
>TRBJ1-5|15|TRBV2
CASRTTGYSNQPQHF
>TRBJ2-3|18|TRBV4-1
CASSQGFVGAGGTDTQYF
>TRBJ1-3|17|TRBV9
CASSPQGGGSSGNTIYF
>TRBJ2-2|16|TRBV19
CASSLRWTANTGELFF
>TRBJ1-2|11|TRBV27
CASSRYGGYTF
>TRBJ2-7|15|TRBV7-9
CASSHSLSRTYEQYF
>TRBJ1-2|13|TRBV28
CASSTTTPPGYTF
>TRBJ2-2|14|TRBV7-8
CASRREGGTGELFF
>TRBJ1-4|15|TRBV9
CASSSIQGASEKLFF
>TRBJ1-5|13|TRBV6-5
CASRGHRNQPQHF
>TRBJ1-2|15|TRBV19
CASSTDRSSNYGYTF
>TRBJ1-1|15|TRBV7-2
CASSQYRGPGTEAFF
>TRBJ2-5|13|TRBV7-9
CASSSGQGGTQYF
>TRBJ2-5|12|TRBV5-4
CASSFERETQYF